Reported below is one TCR beta chain. V was cut by 4 bases and J by 3 bases, with 10 bases left in between. Germline V gene lookup returns CDR1 SGHVS and CDR2 FQNEAQ. The CDR3 covers 13 residues. In the authors' methods: Estimated nucleated cell counts came from reference gene primer amplification. This table comes from immunoSEQ multiplex PCR, and its TCRdb copy is limited to in-frame clones, with some not included. That table gives V, J and clone size, and the DNA gave D and trimming. In the table there are over 300,000 clones, roughly 88% of which are singletons. This sample was taken from a study of blood T cell repertoires in COVID-19. Overall study context: Acute and convalescent COVID-19 specimens originated in the United States, Italy and Spain. Nucleic acid was either cDNA or gDNA, and it came from T cells, B-cell-depleted T cells, or PBMCs.

The sequence came from a woman aged 50 to 60 with acute or convalescent COVID-19. The source material was peripheral blood. The chain couples TRBV7-8 to TRBJ2-7; perhaps TRBD1 as D (6 bases). CDR3 bases: TGTGCCAGCAGCTACGGACAGTTCTACGAGCAGTACTTC. This sequence encodes CASSYGQFYEQYF.